This passage covers 24 T cell receptor beta chains from one sample sequenced in a study of T cell changes during pregnancy in multiple sclerosis (dated by TCRdb to about 2019). The library was prepared using the immunoSEQ multiplex PCR assay. The table was pulled from immuneACCESS by TCRdb, which kept in-frame rearrangements only. Such tables lose some clones; where checked, under half of the loss comes from unresolved V genes, and the rest has no known cause. This sample gives tens of thousands of clones in total; around 93% of them show up just once. Jointly, the top ten make up 3.9% of the sample. The source material was CD8+ T cells from peripheral blood mononuclear cells, sampled after pregnancy. The receptors stem from a female donor with multiple sclerosis, enrolled in a pregnancy study.

The rearrangement uses TRBV13 and TRBJ1-1; possibly TRBD1 for D (6 bases). The CDR3 has 16 residues. Trimming removed 1 base at V and 1 base at J, with 13 bases between. The germline V gene encodes CDR1 PRHDT and CDR2 FYEKMQ (reference sequence). Written as DNA, the CDR3 is TGTGCCAGCAGCTTAGAGGGGACCAGGGGGAACACTGAAGCTTTCTTT. Protein sequence: CASSLEGTRGNTEAFF.

This clone appeared a single time. V and J are TRBV14 and TRBJ2-1, with 7 bases lining up with TRBD2. Looked up from germline, CDR1 is SGHDN and CDR2 is FVKESK. The junction had 4 bases not matched to a gene; V was cut back by 1 base and J by 1 base. There are 16 residues in the CDR3. CDR3 protein: CASSQAWTRSYNEQFF. In DNA, the CDR3 is TGTGCCAGCAGCCAAGCGTGGACTAGATCCTACAATGAGCAGTTCTTC.

This sequence joins TRBV27 and TRBJ1-1; D is uncertain. The CDR3 is 13 amino acids. V lost 3 bases and J 3 bases, leaving 8 bases between the germline ends. Germline-derived CDR1 and CDR2 are MNHEY and SMNVEV (reference sequence). The CDR3 region has the DNA TGTGCCAGCAGTTTTGGTGGGCACACTGAAGCTTTCTTT. Translation: CASSFGGHTEAFF.

The chain uses TRBV9 and TRBJ2-5, with 15 bases identical to TRBD2. The CDR3 covers 16 residues. V lost 3 bases, J lost 7 bases, and 7 bases stayed unmatched. Germline V gene lookup returns CDR1 SGDLS and CDR2 YYNGEE. CDR3 nucleotide sequence: TGTGCCAGCAGCGGCGGACTAGCGGGAGGGGAGTTGACCCAGTACTTC. This translates into CASSGGLAGGELTQYF.

This clone came up once. V and J are TRBV7-6 and TRBJ1-1; unclear D gene. The germline V gene has CDR1 SGHVS and CDR2 FNYEAQ. The germline V and J ends were trimmed by 5 bases and 1 base, with 14 bases remaining between them. CDR3 length equals 15 residues. CDR3 residues: CASSPTFAGNTEAFF. DNA of the CDR3: TGTGCCAGCAGCCCCACATTTGCAGGGAACACTGAAGCTTTCTTT.

The chain recombines TRBV25-1 with TRBJ1-1; no clear D. CDR3 length equals 12 residues. Per the germline V gene, CDR1 is MGHDK and CDR2 is SYGVNS. Trimming stripped 6 bases from V and 5 bases from J, with 10 bases between. The CDR3 DNA sequence: TGTGCCAGCAGCCCAGGCTCGACTGAAGCTTTCTTT. Its translation: CASSPGSTEAFF.

This chain links TRBV6-5 with TRBJ2-7, with a possible D match to TRBD1 (5 bases). CDR3 length: 14 residues. V lost 2 bases, J lost 1 base, and 9 bases lay in between. Germline assignment: CDR1 MNHEY and CDR2 SVGAGI. This CDR3 reads CASSYGDRSYEQYF. The CDR3 bases are TGTGCCAGCAGTTACGGCGACAGATCCTACGAGCAGTACTTC.

This clone has just a few counts. The chain joins TRBV18 to TRBJ1-5; TRBD1 agrees at 9 bases. Germline-derived CDR1 and CDR2 are KGHSH and LQKENI. V trimming: 1 base; J trimming: 8 bases; junction bases outside the gene matches: 6. The CDR3 is made up of 15 amino acids. The DNA of the CDR3 is TGTGCCAGCTCACCACGGGACAGGGTTTGGGAGCCCCAGCATTTT. This codes for CASSPRDRVWEPQHF.

The V call is TRBV28, the J call TRBJ1-5, with D perhaps TRBD1 (5 bases). This CDR3 has 17 residues. Trimming took 1 base from V and 0 from J, leaving 13 bases between them. In germline, CDR1 is MDHEN, CDR2 SYDVKM. CDR3 region: CASSLSETADSNQPQHF. CDR3 nucleotides: TGTGCCAGCAGTTTATCCGAGACAGCAGATAGCAATCAGCCCCAGCATTTT.

The chain uses TRBV27 and TRBJ1-2; D remains ambiguous. The CDR3 is 14 amino acids. Germline V gives CDR1 MNHEY, CDR2 SMNVEV (reference sequence). Trimming cost V 5 bases and J 0 bases, with 10 bases left between them. The CDR3 DNA reads TGTGCCAGCAGTCCCCTGGGAGCTAACTATGGCTACACCTTC. Its protein product is CASSPLGANYGYTF.

The rearrangement uses TRBV6-1 and TRBJ2-1; D gene ambiguous. Germline V CDR1 and CDR2: MNHNS, SASEGT. V was trimmed by 8 bases and J by 4 bases, leaving 12 bases between them. This CDR3 region has 13 residues. CDR3 nucleotides: TGTGCCAGCGACGCGCCACAGTACAATGAGCAGTTCTTC. Translating gives CASDAPQYNEQFF.

V gene TRBV7-6 combines with J gene TRBJ2-7, with TRBD2 identical over 9 bases. The CDR3 is 15 amino acids. The germline gives CDR1 SGHVS, CDR2 FNYEAQ. J was trimmed by 2 bases and V by 4 bases; bases with no gene match: 6. This CDR3 reads CASSSLAGLTYEQYF. CDR3 sequence (DNA): TGTGCCAGCAGCTCCCTAGCGGGGCTTACCTACGAGCAGTACTTC.

This chain uses TRBV7-8 with TRBJ2-3, with TRBD1 identical over 10 bases. V lost 5 bases, J lost 9 bases, and 11 bases stayed unmatched. CDR1 and CDR2 from the germline V gene are SGHVS and FQNEAQ. This CDR3 contains 15 residues. The chain's CDR3 is CASSPTGTGEWTQYF. In DNA, the CDR3 is TGTGCCAGCAGCCCTACTGGGACAGGGGAGTGGACGCAGTATTTT. The variable domain in full, completed from reference TRBV7-8 and TRBJ2-3, reads GAGVSQSPRYKVAKRGQDVALRCDPISGHVSLFWYQQALGQGPEFLTYFQNEAQLDKSGLPSDRFFAERPEGSVSTLKIQRTQQEDSAVYLCASSPTGTGEWTQYFGPGTRLTVL.

The V and J genes are TRBV30 and TRBJ1-1; the D is unclear. Germline CDR1 and CDR2: GTSNPN and SVGIG (reference sequence). The V gene lost 0 bases and the J gene lost 7 bases, with 3 bases spanning the gap. This CDR3 contains 10 residues. CDR3 sequence reads: CAWSVGEAFF. DNA for the CDR3: TGTGCCTGGAGTGTCGGTGAAGCTTTCTTT.

The rearrangement joins TRBV19 to TRBJ2-2; the match to TRBD2 covers 11 bases. This CDR3 has 16 amino acids. Germline CDR1 and CDR2: LNHDA and SQIVND (reference sequence). J gave up 7 bases and V 2 bases, and 6 bases lay outside the gene matches. The chain's CDR3 is CASSITSGGMGGELFF. The CDR3 DNA is TGTGCCAGTAGTATAACTAGCGGGGGTATGGGCGGGGAGCTGTTTTTT.

The rearrangement uses TRBV9 and TRBJ2-7, with TRBD1 identical over 8 bases. Trimming at V came to 0 bases and at J to 5 bases, leaving 4 bases not matched to a gene. There are 14 residues in the CDR3. Germline assignment: CDR1 SGDLS and CDR2 YYNGEE. Here the CDR3 DNA reads TGTGCCAGCAGCGTAGAGGACAGGGAGGACGAGCAGTACTTC. It codes for CASSVEDREDEQYF.

For the CDR3, the DNA is TGTGCCAGCAGTACCTTCGGACTAGCGAGGAGATACAATGAGCAGTTCTTC. This sequence encodes CASSTFGLARRYNEQFF. This chain joins TRBV28 and TRBJ2-1, with 9 bases lining up with TRBD2. V shed 5 bases, J shed 4 bases, and the junction held 12 bases outside the gene matches. Per the germline V gene, CDR1 is MDHEN and CDR2 is SYDVKM. The CDR3 totals 17 residues.

V is TRBV6-1 and J is TRBJ2-1; no reliable D call. CDR3 length: 16 amino acids. Germline V gene sequence: CDR1 MNHNS, CDR2 SASEGT. V lost 4 bases, J lost 0 bases, and 13 bases lay in between. The CDR3 spells CASSADRSGSYNEQFF. The CDR3 DNA sequence: TGTGCCAGCAGTGCGGATCGCTCGGGCTCCTACAATGAGCAGTTCTTC.

The rearrangement joins TRBV6-5 to TRBJ2-5; D is perhaps TRBD2 (5 bases). Trimming removed 6 bases from V and 4 bases from J, with 9 bases in between. Germline values: CDR1 MNHEY, CDR2 SVGAGI. The CDR3 runs 12 residues. The CDR3 DNA sequence: TGTGCCAGCAGCCTTGAGGGAGAGACCCAGTACTTC. It is translated as CASSLEGETQYF.

The rearrangement links TRBV27 to TRBJ2-2, with TRBD2 matching 9 bases. V lost 5 bases and J lost 4; bases outside the gene matches: 8. This CDR3 is built from 16 residues. Germline V gene data show CDR1 as MNHEY and CDR2 as SMNVEV (reference sequence). CDR3 in DNA: TGTGCCAGCAGTATCCAAGCGGGGGGACCCACCGGGGAGCTGTTTTTT. It yields the protein CASSIQAGGPTGELFF.

The chain joins TRBV19 to TRBJ2-2, with D possibly being TRBD2 (6 bases). The V gene's germline CDR1 is LNHDA and CDR2 SQIVND (reference sequence). Between the trimmed V and J ends, which lost 8 bases and 0 bases, there was a span of 16 bases. CDR3 length: 16 residues. The CDR3 reads CASGTREFANTGELFF. The CDR3 DNA is TGTGCCAGTGGAACACGGGAGTTCGCGAACACCGGGGAGCTGTTTTTT.

The rearrangement uses TRBV19 and TRBJ1-1; D perhaps matches TRBD1 (5 bases). With 7 bases removed from V and 8 bases from J, the gap between germline ends came to 8 bases. The CDR3 totals 10 residues. Per the germline V gene, CDR1 is LNHDA and CDR2 is SQIVND (reference sequence). The CDR3 DNA sequence: TGTGCCAGTACTGGGGGGGAAGCTTTCTTT. This translates into CASTGGEAFF. The full variable domain, its missing parts supplied by reference TRBV19 and TRBJ1-1, is DGGITQSPKYLFRKEGQNVTLSCEQNLNHDAMYWYRQDPGQGLRLIYYSQIVNDFQKGDIAEGYSVSREKKESFPLTVTSAQKNPTAFYLCASTGGEAFFGQGTRLTVV.

This chain uses TRBV27 with TRBJ1-2; D not certain. The CDR3 contains 14 residues. The V gene lost 4 bases and the J gene lost 6 bases, with 15 bases spanning the gap. CDR1 is MNHEY, CDR2 SMNVEV, per germline (reference sequence). As DNA, the CDR3 is TGTGCCAGCAGTTCGTGGAGGGAACTGGATGGCTACACCTTC. Protein product: CASSSWRELDGYTF.

The chain links TRBV19 to TRBJ1-5; unclear D gene. The germline V and J ends were trimmed by 9 bases and 5 bases, with 11 bases remaining between them. In germline, CDR1 is LNHDA, CDR2 SQIVND (reference sequence). The CDR3 extends over 12 amino acids. CDR3 nucleotide sequence: TGTGCCAGGCCTTTAAGAGATCAGCCCCAGCATTTT. Translated: CARPLRDQPQHF.